Below, 26 T cell receptor beta chains from the same sample are listed, as sequenced in a study of blood T cell repertoires in COVID-19. Libraries were prepared by immunoSEQ multiplex PCR; TCRdb keeps only in-frame clonotypes and omits some of them. The sample includes 30,000 to 45,000 clones, about 88% seen only once; the top ten take approximately 12%. Sequencing was performed on peripheral blood. The receptors come from a man in his 60s with active COVID-19.

The V and J genes are TRBV19 and TRBJ2-7; D ambiguous. Germline values: CDR1 LNHDA, CDR2 SQIVND (reference sequence). The V gene lost 3 bases and the J gene lost 1 base, with 7 bases spanning the gap. The CDR3 has 13 residues. For the CDR3, the DNA is TGTGCCAGTAGTATCCAGTATTCCTACGAGCAGTACTTC. Protein: CASSIQYSYEQYF.

The table lists this clone with a count of one. This chain uses TRBV27 with TRBJ2-1, with TRBD2 matching over 7 bases. Germline V gene sequence: CDR1 MNHEY, CDR2 SMNVEV (reference sequence). The CDR3 is made up of 16 amino acids. V lost 5 bases and J lost 4; bases outside the gene matches: 11. Here the CDR3 DNA reads TGTGCCAGCAGTCCAACCCCAGCGGGGCATTACAATGAGCAGTTCTTC. Amino acids: CASSPTPAGHYNEQFF.

The chain carries TRBV20-1 and TRBJ2-7, with TRBD1 matching over 9 bases. Germline CDR1 DFQATT, CDR2 SNEGSKA (reference sequence). The CDR3 covers 14 residues. The ends lost 3 bases at V and 4 bases at J; junction bases unmatched: 7. The DNA for the CDR3 is TGCAGTGCTAGTTCCGGGACAGGGCCTTACGAGCAGTACTTC. It yields the protein CSASSGTGPYEQYF.

The chain couples TRBV12-3 or TRBV12-4 to TRBJ2-5; D remains unclear. Deletions cut 5 bases from V and 2 bases from J, with 3 bases between. The CDR3 totals 11 residues. The CDR3 reads CASSVQETQYF. For the CDR3, the DNA is TGTGCCAGCAGTGTACAAGAGACCCAGTACTTC.

The genes are TRBV7-3 and TRBJ1-1; D might be TRBD1 (6 bases). Germline V gene sequence: CDR1 SGHTA, CDR2 FQGTGA. Trimming stripped 3 bases from V and 0 bases from J, with 11 bases between. The CDR3 extends over 15 amino acids. The CDR3 spells CASSLAGVVNTEAFF. CDR3 nucleotides: TGTGCCAGCAGCTTGGCAGGGGTGGTGAACACTGAAGCTTTCTTT.

This sequence joins TRBV6-6 and TRBJ1-1; no clear D gene. V lost 5 bases and J 8 bases, leaving 12 bases between the germline ends. Germline CDR1 is MNHNY and CDR2 is SVGAGI (reference sequence). The CDR3 totals 12 residues. This chain's CDR3 is CASSPNTYEAFF. CDR3 nucleotides: TGTGCCAGCAGTCCCAACACGTACGAAGCTTTCTTT.

CDR3 sequence reads: CASSYNQGSKPSYEQYF. The CDR3 nucleotides read TGTGCCAGCAGTTATAATCAGGGGTCGAAACCTTCCTACGAGCAGTACTTC. The chain has TRBV6-2 or TRBV6-3 and TRBJ2-7; D is possibly TRBD1 (6 bases). V was shortened by 3 bases and J by 1 base, with 19 bases between the two germline ends. CDR3 length: 17 amino acids. Germline CDR1 and CDR2: MNHEY and SVGEGT.

The chain links TRBV7-6 to TRBJ2-3; 11 positions match TRBD2. Germline assignment: CDR1 SGHVS and CDR2 FNYEAQ. The trim removed 0 bases at V and 2 bases at J, leaving 1 base unmatched. There are 16 residues in the CDR3. CDR3 nucleotide sequence: TGTGCCAGCAGCTTAGCACTAGCGGGAGTCACAGATACGCAGTATTTT. It specifies CASSLALAGVTDTQYF.

The rearrangement joins TRBV24-1 to TRBJ2-1, with TRBD1 matching 10 bases. The CDR3 runs to 16 residues. Trimming at V came to 4 bases and at J to 2 bases, leaving 4 bases not matched to a gene. From germline, CDR1 is KGHDR and CDR2 SFDVKD. For the CDR3, the DNA is TGTGCCACCAGTGACCCCGGGACAGGGGCCTACAATGAGCAGTTCTTC. This sequence encodes CATSDPGTGAYNEQFF.

This chain joins TRBV5-1 and TRBJ2-1; 8 bases fit TRBD2. V lost 7 bases, J lost 7 bases, and 16 bases stayed unmatched. CDR1 and CDR2 (germline): SGHRS, YFSETQ. CDR3 size: 16 residues. Here the CDR3 reads CASSPGGTGGENEQFF. The CDR3 bases are TGCGCCAGCTCCCCCGGAGGTACCGGGGGGGAGAATGAGCAGTTCTTC.

The V call is TRBV3-1 (or the pseudogene TRBV3-2), the J call TRBJ1-4; D not certain. This CDR3 has 14 amino acids. CDR1 and CDR2 (germline): LGHDT, YNNKEL (reference sequence). V was clipped by 4 bases and J by 2 bases, with 8 bases between them. CDR3 in DNA: TGTGCCAGCAGCCCGGGGAGGACTAATGAAAAACTGTTTTTT. It yields the protein CASSPGRTNEKLFF.

This chain joins TRBV24-1 and TRBJ2-3; 7 bases are shared with TRBD2. The CDR3 runs to 16 residues. V was clipped by 3 bases and J by 1 base; unmatched bases: 6. Germline values: CDR1 KGHDR, CDR2 SFDVKD. CDR3 amino acids: CATSDLTLAGTDTQYF. In nucleotides, the CDR3 is TGTGCCACCAGTGATCTGACGCTAGCGGGCACAGATACGCAGTATTTT.

J is TRBJ1-1 and V is TRBV5-6, with TRBD1 identical over 9 bases. In germline, CDR1 is SGHDT, CDR2 YYEEEE. CDR3 length equals 18 residues. Trimming removed 4 bases from V and 3 bases from J; junction bases left unmatched: 16. CDR3 region: CASSVWGQGQGGYTEAFF. CDR3 sequence (DNA): TGTGCCAGCAGCGTTTGGGGACAGGGTCAAGGAGGGTACACTGAAGCTTTCTTT.

V usage is TRBV28 and J usage is TRBJ1-2, with D tentatively TRBD1 (6 bases). Per the germline V gene, CDR1 is MDHEN and CDR2 is SYDVKM. The CDR3 contains 12 residues. The ends were cut back, 5 bases at V and 5 bases at J, with 9 bases in the middle. CDR3 in DNA: TGTGCCAGCAGTCTGACAGGTTATGGCTACACCTTC. Translated: CASSLTGYGYTF.

CDR3 loop: CASSVTGGPADTQYF. CDR3 DNA sequence: TGCGCCAGCAGCGTAACAGGGGGCCCCGCAGATACGCAGTATTTT. This rearrangement joins TRBV5-1 to TRBJ2-3; 9 bases align to TRBD1. The V and J ends lost 4 bases and 4 bases, in that order; junction bases with no gene match: 7. CDR3 size: 15 residues. Per germline, CDR1 SGHRS and CDR2 YFSETQ.

CDR3 region: CATSRPIAGGRGEQYF. The CDR3 DNA follows: TGTGCCACCAGCAGACCTATAGCGGGAGGGCGAGGTGAGCAGTACTTC. This chain connects TRBV15 to TRBJ2-7; 11 bases align to TRBD2. V was pared by 2 bases and J by 7 bases, with 10 bases of the junction left unmatched. Germline V gives CDR1 LNHNV, CDR2 YYDKDF (reference sequence). The CDR3 extends over 16 amino acids.

V usage is TRBV19 and J usage is TRBJ2-1, with TRBD2 matching over 12 bases. This CDR3 contains 13 residues. The trim removed 8 bases at V and 9 bases at J, leaving 5 bases unmatched. Germline CDR1 and CDR2: LNHDA and SQIVND (reference sequence). The CDR3 bases are TGTGCCAGTCGACTAGCGGGAGTATTTGAGCAGTTCTTC. Translating gives CASRLAGVFEQFF. The variable domain in full, completed from reference TRBV19 and TRBJ2-1, reads DGGITQSPKYLFRKEGQNVTLSCEQNLNHDAMYWYRQDPGQGLRLIYYSQIVNDFQKGDIAEGYSVSREKKESFPLTVTSAQKNPTAFYLCASRLAGVFEQFFGPGTRLTVL.

J is TRBJ2-7 and V is TRBV5-4, with 12 bases matching TRBD1. CDR3 length: 16 amino acids. V lost 4 bases to trimming and J lost 7 bases; unmatched junction nucleotides: 12. CDR1 SGHNT and CDR2 YYREEE come from the germline V gene (reference sequence). The CDR3, as DNA: TGTGCCAGCAGCCCGTCTCCGGGACAGGGGGCCCTGGAGCAGTACTTC. It encodes CASSPSPGQGALEQYF. The whole variable domain, filled in from reference TRBV5-4 and TRBJ2-7, reads ETGVTQSPTHLIKTRGQQVTLRCSSQSGHNTVSWYQQALGQGPQFIFQYYREEENGRGNFPPRFSGLQFPNYSSELNVNALELDDSALYLCASSPSPGQGALEQYFGPGTRLTVT.

The chain links TRBV3-1 (or the pseudogene TRBV3-2) to TRBJ2-7; the D is unclear. This CDR3 is 15 amino acids long. V lost 4 bases and J 5 bases, leaving 18 bases between the germline ends. Germline V gives CDR1 LGHDT, CDR2 YNNKEL (reference sequence). The CDR3 region has the DNA TGTGCCAGCAGCCTGAGTGTGTCGGTGGTCGACGAGCAGTACTTC. Translated: CASSLSVSVVDEQYF.

J is TRBJ2-2 and V is TRBV3-1 (or the pseudogene TRBV3-2), with 12 bases that match TRBD2. Germline CDR1 LGHDT, CDR2 YNNKEL (reference sequence). The length of the CDR3 is 17 residues. V shed 4 bases, J shed 6 bases, and the junction held 9 bases outside the gene matches. CDR3 nucleotide sequence: TGTGCCAGCAGCCTCCGGCAGGGGACTAGCGGGTCCGGGGAGCTGTTTTTT. It codes for CASSLRQGTSGSGELFF.

A few counts support this clone. The chain recombines TRBV9 with TRBJ2-7, with 9 bases matching TRBD2. Per the germline V gene, CDR1 is SGDLS and CDR2 is YYNGEE. Losses at the gene ends were 4 bases for V and 0 bases for J; bases not matched to a gene: 8. The CDR3 runs 16 residues. CDR3 sequence reads: CASSPTSGWPSYEQYF. CDR3 DNA: TGTGCCAGCAGCCCTACTAGCGGGTGGCCCTCCTACGAGCAGTACTTC.

The CDR3 nucleotides read TGTGCCAGCAGTTCTCCGGGACAGGCTACAGATACGCAGTATTTT. Protein: CASSSPGQATDTQYF. The rearrangement joins TRBV6-5 to TRBJ2-3, with 8 nucleotides matching TRBD1. V trimming: 4 bases; J trimming: 3 bases; junction bases outside the gene matches: 6. Germline V gene lookup returns CDR1 MNHEY and CDR2 SVGAGI. The CDR3 consists of 15 residues.

The chain carries TRBV6-2 or TRBV6-3 and TRBJ2-6; D unclear. Trimming pared 5 bases from V and 0 bases from J, leaving 8 bases between. The germline V gene has CDR1 MNHEY and CDR2 SVGEGT. CDR3 length equals 15 residues. The chain's CDR3 is CASSTPSSGANVLTF. The DNA for the CDR3 is TGTGCCAGCAGTACTCCTAGCTCTGGGGCCAACGTCCTGACTTTC.

This chain links TRBV6-2 or TRBV6-3 with TRBJ2-2, with unresolved D. Trimming stripped 2 bases from V and 7 bases from J, with 5 bases between. This CDR3 comprises 12 residues. Germline V gene lookup returns CDR1 MNHEY and CDR2 SVGEGT. The CDR3 sequence: CASSYGSGELFF. The CDR3 region has the DNA TGTGCCAGCAGTTACGGTAGCGGGGAGCTGTTTTTT.

V is TRBV7-3 and J is TRBJ1-5, with unresolved D. This CDR3 spans 15 amino acids. The V end was cut by 2 bases, the J end by 3 bases, with 11 bases between. CDR1 SGHTA and CDR2 FQGTGA come from the germline V gene. In DNA, the CDR3 is TGTGCCAGCAGCTTAGATGGAGGGCCCAATCAGCCCCAGCATTTT. As protein: CASSLDGGPNQPQHF.

This clone appeared once. The V gene is TRBV6-2 or TRBV6-3, the J gene TRBJ2-1; no clear D. Deletions cut 6 bases from V and 6 bases from J, with 15 bases between. CDR3 size: 14 residues. Germline V lookup: CDR1 MNHEY, CDR2 SVGEGT. CDR3 loop: CASSPEFEVNEQFF. CDR3 in DNA: TGTGCCAGCAGCCCCGAGTTTGAGGTCAATGAGCAGTTCTTC.